Listed here are 22 T cell receptor beta chains from one sample, sequenced in a study of blood T cell repertoires in COVID-19. Clones were sequenced by immunoSEQ multiplex PCR, and TCRdb holds only the in-frame ones, with some missing. The data contain around 450,000 clones, more than 85% of them singletons. The specimen sequenced was peripheral blood. The receptors shown here come from a woman in her 30s with acute or convalescent COVID-19.

The V gene is TRBV7-2, the J gene TRBJ1-1; unclear D gene. There are 14 residues in the CDR3. The germline gives CDR1 SGHTA, CDR2 FQGNSA. V lost 2 bases and J lost 5, with 12 bases in between. The CDR3 nucleotides are TGTGCCAGCAGCTTATGGCGATCGGGGACTGAAGCTTTCTTT. It specifies CASSLWRSGTEAFF.

This clone was recorded only once. V gene TRBV7-5 combines with J gene TRBJ2-3; TRBD1 is taken as the D call from the table, unchecked against the DNA. TRBV7-5 has pseudogene status. The CDR3 is 16 residues long. The CDR3 loop is CVRSRRQGKAADTQYF. Here the CDR3 DNA reads TGTGTCAGAAGCCGCCGGCAGGGGAAGGCGGCAGATACGCAGTATTTT.

The chain employs TRBV14 and TRBJ1-2; 11 nucleotides line up with TRBD1. Per germline, CDR1 SGHDN and CDR2 FVKESK. This CDR3 is built from 14 residues. V lost 5 bases to trimming and J lost 7 bases; unmatched junction nucleotides: 6. For the CDR3, the DNA is TGTGCCAGCAGCGGGGGACAGGGGGGTTTTGGCTACACCTTC. This codes for CASSGGQGGFGYTF.

There are a few counts of this clone. Written as DNA, the CDR3 is TGTGCCAGCAGTTACGCGTCAGGGGCAGGAAGGGAAAAACTGTTTTTT. Its translation: CASSYASGAGREKLFF. The rearrangement links TRBV6-6 to TRBJ1-4; tentatively, D is TRBD1 (6 bases). The CDR3 contains 16 residues. V gave up 2 bases and J gave up 8 bases, with 18 bases separating them. Germline V gene data show CDR1 as MNHNY and CDR2 as SVGAGI (reference sequence).

The chain carries TRBV4-2 and TRBJ2-3, with 11 bases fitting TRBD2. Germline V gene sequence: CDR1 LGHNA, CDR2 YNFKEQ. V shed 1 base and J 4 bases; nucleotides not matched to a gene: 7. This CDR3 has 17 amino acids. The CDR3 reads CASSQGEASGGSDTQYF. DNA for the CDR3: TGTGCCAGCAGCCAAGGGGAGGCTAGCGGGGGGTCAGATACGCAGTATTTT.

The gene calls are TRBV6-1 and TRBJ1-5; maybe TRBD1 (6 bases). The length of the CDR3 is 20 residues. The V end lost 3 bases, the J end lost 3 bases, and 27 bases lay between the germline ends. Germline values: CDR1 MNHNS, CDR2 SASEGT. In nucleotides, the CDR3 is TGTGCCAGCAGTGATGATGGGGGGGCTTTGGTTTTACGCCCCAATCAGCCCCAGCATTTT. Translating it yields CASSDDGGALVLRPNQPQHF.

This sequence joins TRBV2 and TRBJ1-2; possible D gene TRBD1, 5 bases. Germline V CDR1 and CDR2: SNHLY, FYNNEI. The ends were cut back, 3 bases at V and 8 bases at J, with 22 bases in the middle. The length of the CDR3 is 16 residues. The CDR3 region is CASSDLVQDPIGGYTF. The CDR3 DNA reads as TGTGCCAGCAGTGATCTCGTACAGGACCCCATCGGAGGCTACACCTTC.

This clone was detected only a few times. J is TRBJ2-7 and V is TRBV11-2; TRBD2 matches at 9 bases. J lost 6 bases, V lost 3 bases, and 6 bases had no gene match. The CDR3 covers 14 residues. Per germline, CDR1 SGHAT and CDR2 FQNNGV. CDR3 bases: TGTGCCAGCAGCTTTAGCGGGGGTCGATTCGAGCAGTACTTC. Translated, it gives CASSFSGGRFEQYF.

The chain is built from TRBV4-2 and TRBJ2-5, with 8 bases identical to TRBD2. Germline CDR1 reads LGHNA; CDR2 reads YNFKEQ. This CDR3 has 18 amino acids. V dropped 0 bases and J dropped 5; count of bases not matched to a gene: 14. The CDR3 protein is CASSQESSTGGARETQYF. CDR3 nucleotides: TGTGCCAGCAGCCAAGAGTCTAGCACGGGGGGGGCTCGGGAGACCCAGTACTTC.

The chain joins TRBV6-6 to TRBJ1-6; TRBD1 matches at 8 bases. Trimming at V came to 0 bases and at J to 13 bases, leaving 11 bases not matched to a gene. Germline V gene sequence: CDR1 MNHNY, CDR2 SVGAGI (reference sequence). The CDR3 runs 16 residues. The CDR3 bases are TGTGCCAGCAGTTACTCGACAGGGGCGGGCTCTTCGCCCCTCCACTTT. Translation: CASSYSTGAGSSPLHF.

V gene TRBV13 combines with J gene TRBJ2-3; 9 bases fit TRBD2. V lost 5 bases, J lost 4 bases, and 4 bases stayed unmatched. From germline, CDR1 is PRHDT and CDR2 FYEKMQ (reference sequence). This CDR3 has 14 amino acids. The chain's CDR3 is CASSMRLAADTQYF. CDR3 nucleotides: TGTGCCAGCAGCATGAGACTAGCGGCAGATACGCAGTATTTT.

This sequence joins TRBV6-6 and TRBJ2-5; maybe TRBD2 (7 bases). There are 16 residues in the CDR3. The germline CDR1 and CDR2 sequences are MNHNY and SVGAGI (reference sequence). V lost 6 bases to trimming and J lost 1 base, with 18 bases between them. The CDR3 here is CASSDTGRGFQETQYF. CDR3 coding DNA: TGTGCCAGCAGCGACACAGGGCGGGGGTTCCAAGAGACCCAGTACTTC.

This chain joins TRBV5-6 and TRBJ1-1; D gene ambiguous. The CDR3 runs 13 residues. V lost 6 bases, J lost 3 bases, and 12 bases lay in between. The germline V gene encodes CDR1 SGHDT and CDR2 YYEEEE. The CDR3 nucleotides read TGTGCCAGCACCGCGGGTGGGGACACTGAAGCTTTCTTT. It encodes CASTAGGDTEAFF.

This clone was seen only once. The chain joins TRBV6-2 or TRBV6-3 to TRBJ1-5, with 8 nucleotides matching TRBD1. After removal of 5 bases from V and 6 bases from J, the junction contained 9 bases not matched to a gene. The CDR3 covers 15 residues. Per the germline V gene, CDR1 is MNHEY and CDR2 is SVGEGT. The CDR3 protein is CASSLTGGASQPQHF. CDR3 DNA sequence: TGTGCCAGCAGTCTAACAGGGGGTGCCAGTCAGCCCCAGCATTTT.

The chain uses TRBV6-1 and TRBJ1-3; D is ambiguous. Per the germline V gene, CDR1 is MNHNS and CDR2 is SASEGT. Trimming left V 5 bases short and J 4 bases short, with 9 bases between. This CDR3 has 13 residues. In nucleotides, the CDR3 is TGTGCCAGCAGTTTGTCCTTCGGAAACACCATATATTTT. Encoded protein: CASSLSFGNTIYF.

The J gene is TRBJ2-5, the V gene TRBV29-1, with 9 bases that match TRBD1. The CDR3 totals 17 residues. Germline values: CDR1 SQVTM, CDR2 ANQGSEA. The trim removed 5 bases at V and 1 base at J, leaving 14 bases unmatched. CDR3 bases: TGCAGCGTTACGTCCCGGGACAGGGTGGGGGCCCAAGAGACCCAGTACTTC. Its translation is CSVTSRDRVGAQETQYF.

To note about this clone: The same CDR3 also results from other DNA sequences found in this sample. The chain links TRBV2 to TRBJ2-7; D gene ambiguous. The CDR3 has 11 residues. Trimming shortened V by 2 bases and J by 4 bases, and 3 bases separated the two germline ends. Germline assignment: CDR1 SNHLY and CDR2 FYNNEI. The CDR3 spells CASSERYEQYF. DNA for the CDR3: TGTGCCAGCAGTGAACGTTACGAGCAGTACTTC.

The chain carries TRBV27 and TRBJ2-2; TRBD1 matches 8 bases. There are 16 residues in the CDR3. V lost 2 bases and J lost 5; bases outside the gene matches: 7. Germline V gene sequence: CDR1 MNHEY, CDR2 SMNVEV (reference sequence). CDR3: CASSLGDRGYTGELFF. CDR3 in DNA: TGTGCCAGCAGTTTAGGTGACAGGGGTTATACCGGGGAGCTGTTTTTT.

J is TRBJ2-5 and V is TRBV6-5; 8 bases align to TRBD1. The CDR3 has 14 amino acids. Trimming removed 6 bases from V and 2 bases from J; junction bases left unmatched: 5. Germline CDR1 is MNHEY and CDR2 is SVGAGI. The CDR3 DNA is TGTGCCAGCAGCGCAGGGGGCGAACAAGAGACCCAGTACTTC. Its protein is CASSAGGEQETQYF.

This clone occurred once. The chain links TRBV4-1 to TRBJ1-1; D is undetermined. Per the germline V gene, CDR1 is MGHRA and CDR2 is YSYEKL. V was shortened by 1 base and J by 1 base, with 7 bases between the two germline ends. This CDR3 comprises 14 residues. The CDR3 DNA sequence: TGCGCCAGCAGCCAAGTTGCGGGGAACACTGAAGCTTTCTTT. It codes for CASSQVAGNTEAFF.

This sequence joins TRBV5-5 and TRBJ1-1; perhaps TRBD1 as D (5 bases). The CDR3 runs 13 residues. The germline gives CDR1 SGHKS, CDR2 YYEKEE (reference sequence). Trimming stripped 3 bases from V and 0 bases from J, with 6 bases between. This chain's CDR3 is CASSWGLNTEAFF. The CDR3 DNA follows: TGTGCCAGCAGCTGGGGCCTGAACACTGAAGCTTTCTTT.

The rearrangement links TRBV9 to TRBJ1-2; D is perhaps TRBD1 (5 bases). The germline gives CDR1 SGDLS, CDR2 YYNGEE. This CDR3 has 13 residues. Trimming removed 0 bases from V and 6 bases from J, with 9 bases in between. The CDR3 region has the DNA TGTGCCAGCAGCGTAGTCCCAGGGAATGGCTACACCTTC. This encodes CASSVVPGNGYTF.